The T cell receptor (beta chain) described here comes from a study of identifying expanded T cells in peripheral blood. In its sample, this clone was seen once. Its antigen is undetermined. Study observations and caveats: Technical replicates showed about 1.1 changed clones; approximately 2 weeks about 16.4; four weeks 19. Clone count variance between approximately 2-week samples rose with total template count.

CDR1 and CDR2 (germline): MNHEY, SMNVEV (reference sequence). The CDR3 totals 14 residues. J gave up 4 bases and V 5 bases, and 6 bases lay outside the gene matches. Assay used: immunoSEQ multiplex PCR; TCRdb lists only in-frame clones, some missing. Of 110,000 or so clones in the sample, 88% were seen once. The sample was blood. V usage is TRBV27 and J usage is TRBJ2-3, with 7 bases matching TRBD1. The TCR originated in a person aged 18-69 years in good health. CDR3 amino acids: CASSQRQGADTQYF. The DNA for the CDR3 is TGTGCCAGCAGTCAACGACAGGGAGCAGATACGCAGTATTTT.